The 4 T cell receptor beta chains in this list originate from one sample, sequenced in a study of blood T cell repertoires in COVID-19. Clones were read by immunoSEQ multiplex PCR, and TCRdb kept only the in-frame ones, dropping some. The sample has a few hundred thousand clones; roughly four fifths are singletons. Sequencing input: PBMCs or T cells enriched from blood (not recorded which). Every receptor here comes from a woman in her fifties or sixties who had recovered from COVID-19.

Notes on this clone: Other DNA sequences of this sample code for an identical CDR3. The CDR3 DNA reads as TGTGCCAGTAGTATACGAGGGCAAGAGACCCAGTACTTC. This translates into CASSIRGQETQYF. The chain carries TRBV19 and TRBJ2-5, with a tentative D call TRBD2 (5 bases). The V gene's germline CDR1 is LNHDA and CDR2 SQIVND (reference sequence). V lost 2 bases, J lost 2 bases, and 6 bases lay in between. There are 13 residues in the CDR3. The complete variable domain, with remaining parts taken from reference TRBV19 and TRBJ2-5, reads DGGITQSPKYLFRKEGQNVTLSCEQNLNHDAMYWYRQDPGQGLRLIYYSQIVNDFQKGDIAEGYSVSREKKESFPLTVTSAQKNPTAFYLCASSIRGQETQYFGPGTRLLVL.

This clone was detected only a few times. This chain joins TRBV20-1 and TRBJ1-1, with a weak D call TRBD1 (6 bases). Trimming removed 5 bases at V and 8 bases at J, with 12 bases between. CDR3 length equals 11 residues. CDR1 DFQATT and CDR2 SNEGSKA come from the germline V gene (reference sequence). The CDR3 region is CSAEDGQEAFF. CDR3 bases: TGCAGTGCTGAAGACGGACAGGAAGCTTTCTTT.

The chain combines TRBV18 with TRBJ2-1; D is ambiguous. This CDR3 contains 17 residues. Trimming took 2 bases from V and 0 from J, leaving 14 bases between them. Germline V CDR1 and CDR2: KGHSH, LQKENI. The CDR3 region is CASSPGSRQSSYNEQFF. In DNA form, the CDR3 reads TGTGCCAGCTCACCAGGGTCGAGGCAGAGCTCCTACAATGAGCAGTTCTTC. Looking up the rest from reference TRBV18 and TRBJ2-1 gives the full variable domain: NAGVMQNPRHLVRRRGQEARLRCSPMKGHSHVYWYRQLPEEGLKFMVYLQKENIIDESGMPKERFSAEFPKEGPSILRIQQVVRGDSAAYFCASSPGSRQSSYNEQFFGPGTRLTVL.

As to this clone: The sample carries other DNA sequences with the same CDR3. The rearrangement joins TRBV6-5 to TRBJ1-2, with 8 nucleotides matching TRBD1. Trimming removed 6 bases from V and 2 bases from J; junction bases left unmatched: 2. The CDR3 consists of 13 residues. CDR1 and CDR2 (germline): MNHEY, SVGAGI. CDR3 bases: TGTGCCAGCAGAACAGGGGGAAACTATGGCTACACCTTC. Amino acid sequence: CASRTGGNYGYTF.